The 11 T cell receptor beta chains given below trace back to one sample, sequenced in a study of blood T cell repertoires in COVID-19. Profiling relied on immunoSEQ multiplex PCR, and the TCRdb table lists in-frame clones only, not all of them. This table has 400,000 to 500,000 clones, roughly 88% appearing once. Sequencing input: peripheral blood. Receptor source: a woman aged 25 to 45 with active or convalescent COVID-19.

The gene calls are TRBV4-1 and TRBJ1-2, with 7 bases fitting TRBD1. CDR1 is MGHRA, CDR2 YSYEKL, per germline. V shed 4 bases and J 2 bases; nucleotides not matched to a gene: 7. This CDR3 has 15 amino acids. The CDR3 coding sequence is TGCGCCAGCAGCCTACCTTTGACAGGGAACTATGGCTACACCTTC. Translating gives CASSLPLTGNYGYTF.

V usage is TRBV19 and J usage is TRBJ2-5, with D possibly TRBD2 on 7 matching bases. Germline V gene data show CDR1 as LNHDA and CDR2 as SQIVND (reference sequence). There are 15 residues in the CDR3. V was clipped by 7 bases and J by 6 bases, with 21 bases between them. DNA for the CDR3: TGTGCCAGTACTCCAGCTTGGGGGGGCCCCAAGACCCAGTACTTC. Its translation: CASTPAWGGPKTQYF.

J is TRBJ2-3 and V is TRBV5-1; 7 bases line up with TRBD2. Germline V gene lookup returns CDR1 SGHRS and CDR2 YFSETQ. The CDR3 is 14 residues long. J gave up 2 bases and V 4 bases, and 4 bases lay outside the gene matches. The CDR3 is CASSAGLTTDTQYF. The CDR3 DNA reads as TGCGCCAGCAGCGCGGGACTAACCACAGATACGCAGTATTTT.

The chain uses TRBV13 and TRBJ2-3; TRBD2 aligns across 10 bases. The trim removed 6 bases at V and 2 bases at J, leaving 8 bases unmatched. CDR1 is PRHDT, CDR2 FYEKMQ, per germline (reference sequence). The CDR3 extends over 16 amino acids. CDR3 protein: CASSSAGGLLTDTQYF. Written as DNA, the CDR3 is TGTGCCAGCAGTTCAGCGGGGGGGCTCCTCACAGATACGCAGTATTTT.

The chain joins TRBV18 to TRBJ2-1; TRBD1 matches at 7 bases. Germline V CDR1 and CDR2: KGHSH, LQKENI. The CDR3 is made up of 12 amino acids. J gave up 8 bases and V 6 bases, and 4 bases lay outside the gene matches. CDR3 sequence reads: CASSTGADEQFF. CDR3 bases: TGTGCCAGCTCCACAGGGGCCGATGAGCAGTTCTTC.

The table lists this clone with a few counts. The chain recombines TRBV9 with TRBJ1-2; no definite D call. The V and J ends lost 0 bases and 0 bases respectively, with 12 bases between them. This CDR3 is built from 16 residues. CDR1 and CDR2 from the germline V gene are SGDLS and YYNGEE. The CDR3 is CASSVESGNTNYGYTF. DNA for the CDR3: TGTGCCAGCAGCGTAGAGTCGGGGAATACTAACTATGGCTACACCTTC. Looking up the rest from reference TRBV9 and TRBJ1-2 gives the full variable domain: DSGVTQTPKHLITATGQRVTLRCSPRSGDLSVYWYQQSLDQGLQFLIQYYNGEERAKGNILERFSAQQFPDLHSELNLSSLELGDSALYFCASSVESGNTNYGYTFGSGTRLTVV.

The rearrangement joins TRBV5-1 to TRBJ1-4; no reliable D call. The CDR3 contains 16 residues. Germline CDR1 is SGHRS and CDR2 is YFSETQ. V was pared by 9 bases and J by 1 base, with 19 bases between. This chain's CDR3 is CATSPGGGETNEKLFF. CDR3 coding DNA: TGCGCCACCTCACCGGGAGGTGGGGAAACTAATGAAAAACTGTTTTTT.

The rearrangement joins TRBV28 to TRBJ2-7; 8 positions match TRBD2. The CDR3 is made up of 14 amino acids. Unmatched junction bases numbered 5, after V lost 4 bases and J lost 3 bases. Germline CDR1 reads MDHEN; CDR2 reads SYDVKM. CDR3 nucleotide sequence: TGTGCCAGCAGTTCCCTAGCGGGTGGCTACGAGCAGTACTTC. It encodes CASSSLAGGYEQYF.

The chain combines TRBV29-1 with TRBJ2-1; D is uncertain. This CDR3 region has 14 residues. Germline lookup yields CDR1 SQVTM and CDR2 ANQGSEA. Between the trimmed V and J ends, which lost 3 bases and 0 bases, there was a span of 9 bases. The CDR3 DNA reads TGCAGCGTTGATGGCGGTAGCTCCTACAATGAGCAGTTCTTC. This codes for CSVDGGSSYNEQFF.

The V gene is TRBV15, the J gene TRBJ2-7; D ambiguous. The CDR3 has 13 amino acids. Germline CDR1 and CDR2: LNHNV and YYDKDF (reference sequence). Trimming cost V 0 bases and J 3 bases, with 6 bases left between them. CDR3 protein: CATSRDPSYEQYF. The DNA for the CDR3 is TGTGCCACCAGCAGAGACCCTAGCTACGAGCAGTACTTC.

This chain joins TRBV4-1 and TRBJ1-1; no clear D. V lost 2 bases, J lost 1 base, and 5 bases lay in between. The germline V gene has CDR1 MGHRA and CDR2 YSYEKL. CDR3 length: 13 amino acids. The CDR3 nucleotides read TGCGCCAGCAGCCAATCCAGGAACACTGAAGCTTTCTTT. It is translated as CASSQSRNTEAFF.